This TCR beta chain was recorded in a study of cytomegalovirus exposure and HLA in healthy donors. About the research overall: Sequencing of roughly 180 million T cells in an earlier analysis found under 120 million unique TCR beta sequences. Findings and caveats of the study: With further analysis later on, most CMV-associated TCR beta chains appeared HLA-restricted.

V was pared by 5 bases and J by 1 base, with 12 bases between. This CDR3 spans 15 amino acids. Germline loops: CDR1 LNHDA, CDR2 SQIVND (reference sequence). This clone was detected a few times. Its antigen is not known. There was no recording of CMV serostatus for this donor. Use of 60 Vbeta and 13 Jbeta primers characterized the PCR. This table comes from immunoSEQ multiplex PCR, and its TCRdb copy is limited to in-frame clones, with some not included. This table holds around 84,000 clones, approximately 79% found once. The chain joins TRBV19 to TRBJ2-1; D call uncertain. The TCR was taken from a human donor in good health. Sequenced sample: PBMCs. CDR3 nucleotides: TGTGCCAGTAGTCGAGCGAAGTGGTCCTACAATGAGCAGTTCTTC. Protein product: CASSRAKWSYNEQFF.